The 9 T cell receptor beta chains below come from one sample, sequenced in a study of CD8+CD57+ T cells in acquired aplastic anemia (dated by TCRdb to 2017 to 2018). Instrument used: Illumina HiSeq 2000. Profiling of TCR beta VDJ combinations and CDR3 sequences used genomic DNA as the template. In-frame beta chains were kept once TCRdb had trimmed the public reads at Q25 with fastp and called clones with MiXCR. CDR3 protein sequences are deduplicated, and each keeps its most common genes and DNA. Within this sample are some 180,000 distinct CDR3 sequences, with about three fifths of them counted one time only. The ten largest clones take up roughly 42% of the sample. Patients chosen for sequencing had shown expansion of CD8+CD57+ cells by flow cytometry. Sequencing was done on a sample of sorted CD4+, CD8+, or CD8+CD57+ T cells (not recorded which) from PBMCs. These receptors came from a human donor with aplastic anemia.

This clonotype turned up a few times. The chain couples TRBV18 to TRBJ2-5; 9 nucleotides line up with TRBD2. The CDR3 has 15 residues. The germline V gene encodes CDR1 KGHSH and CDR2 LQKENI. V shed 3 bases and J 5 bases; nucleotides not matched to a gene: 7. CDR3 nucleotide sequence: TGTGCCAGCTCACCGACTAGCGGTCTCGGGGAGACCCAGTACTTC. Translation: CASSPTSGLGETQYF.

The gene calls are TRBV9 and TRBJ2-5; 12 positions match TRBD2. Germline CDR1 SGDLS, CDR2 YYNGEE. Trimming at V came to 0 bases and at J to 3 bases, leaving 0 bases not matched to a gene. CDR3 length: 15 residues. The CDR3 reads CASSVGLAGEETQYF. For the CDR3, the DNA is TGTGCCAGCAGCGTAGGACTAGCGGGAGAAGAGACCCAGTACTTC.

This sequence joins TRBV2 and TRBJ2-2; 7 nucleotides align to TRBD1. This CDR3 contains 15 residues. Germline CDR1 SNHLY, CDR2 FYNNEI. V shed 5 bases and J 2 bases; nucleotides not matched to a gene: 5. DNA of the CDR3: TGTGCCAGCAGTCGGGGACAGATAAACACCGGGGAGCTGTTTTTT. Amino acids: CASSRGQINTGELFF.

The chain carries TRBV4-3 and TRBJ2-1; weak D call: TRBD2 (6 bases). This CDR3 is built from 15 residues. V was shortened by 0 bases and J by 5 bases, with 11 bases between the two germline ends. CDR1 and CDR2 (germline): LGHNA, YSLEER. The CDR3 here is CASSQDGTVDNEQFF. CDR3 nucleotide sequence: TGCGCCAGCAGCCAAGATGGGACTGTGGACAATGAGCAGTTCTTC.

A remark on this clonotype: At one of its ends the junction is not consistent with the germline gene, which may arise from a read error. The V call is TRBV15, the J call TRBJ2-1; TRBD2 is a possible D gene (5 bases). CDR1 is LNHNV, CDR2 YYDKDF, per germline (reference sequence). CDR3 length: 16 residues. The CDR3 region has the DNA TGTGCCTCCAGCAGAGTTCCTAGCTCGATGTTGAATGAGCAGTTCTTC. Amino acid sequence: CASSRVPSSMLNEQFF.

This clonotype occurred once. A read error is likely, as this CDR3 ends without the conserved phenylalanine or tryptophan. V is TRBV7-9 and J is TRBJ1-1; maybe TRBD1 (5 bases). The CDR3 totals 18 residues. In germline, CDR1 is SEHNR, CDR2 FQNEAQ (reference sequence). The V and J ends lost 1 base and 0 bases respectively, with 18 bases between them. DNA for the CDR3: TGTGCCAGCAGCTTAGGAACAGGAGAAGCTCTCATGAACACTGAAGCTTTCCTT. Its protein is CASSLGTGEALMNTEAFL.

The chain has TRBV20-1 and TRBJ2-3, with no clear D. This CDR3 is built from 12 residues. The germline V and J ends were trimmed by 8 bases and 2 bases, with 11 bases remaining between them. Germline V gene sequence: CDR1 DFQATT, CDR2 SNEGSKA (reference sequence). The CDR3 loop is CSTTSLTDTQYF. CDR3 nucleotides: TGCAGTACTACGAGCCTCACAGATACGCAGTATTTT.

The chain links TRBV7-8 to TRBJ1-1, with a tentative D call TRBD1 (6 bases). CDR3 length: 12 residues. Germline assignment: CDR1 SGHVS and CDR2 FQNEAQ. The germline V and J ends were trimmed by 1 base and 12 bases, with 12 bases remaining between them. CDR3 DNA: TGTGCCAGCAGCTTAGACAGGGTTCAAACTTTCTTT. This sequence encodes CASSLDRVQTFF.

The chain couples TRBV2 to TRBJ2-6; perhaps TRBD1 as D (5 bases). In germline, CDR1 is SNHLY, CDR2 FYNNEI. The CDR3 consists of 13 residues. The V end was cut by 2 bases, the J end by 9 bases, with 8 bases between. The CDR3 coding sequence is TGTGCCAGCAGTGAACAACAGGACAACGTCCTGACTTTC. This translates into CASSEQQDNVLTF.